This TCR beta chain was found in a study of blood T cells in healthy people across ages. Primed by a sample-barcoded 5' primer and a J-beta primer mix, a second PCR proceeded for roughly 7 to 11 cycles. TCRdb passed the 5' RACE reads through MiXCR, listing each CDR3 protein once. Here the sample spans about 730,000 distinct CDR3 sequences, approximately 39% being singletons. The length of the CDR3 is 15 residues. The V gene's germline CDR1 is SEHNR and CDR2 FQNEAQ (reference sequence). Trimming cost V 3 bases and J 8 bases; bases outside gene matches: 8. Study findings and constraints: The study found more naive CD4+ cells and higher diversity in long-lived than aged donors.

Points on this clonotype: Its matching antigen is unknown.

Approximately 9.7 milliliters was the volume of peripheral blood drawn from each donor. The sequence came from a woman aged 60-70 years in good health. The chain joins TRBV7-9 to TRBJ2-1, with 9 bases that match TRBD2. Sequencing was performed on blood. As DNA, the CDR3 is TGTGCCAGCAGCTTGGGGGACATAGCGGGAGATGAGCAGTTCTTC. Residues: CASSLGDIAGDEQFF.